Listed below are T cell receptor beta chains from one sample, sequenced in a study of read filtering for tumor transcriptome and immune sequencing. MiXCR, run by TCRdb on the reads, gives a single entry per CDR3 protein. The sample has some 120,000 distinct CDR3 sequences, 10% to 15% seen once. Source material: a population of CD138-negative cells sorted from bone marrow. Every receptor here comes from a donor aged 40 or older with multiple myeloma. The CDR3 runs from the conserved cysteine through the conserved F or W.

TRBV24-1	TRBJ2-5	CATSDFGTHQETQYF
TRBV29-1	TRBJ2-5	CSVERRETQYF
TRBV5-1	TRBJ1-2	CASSSTQGNYGYTF
TRBV19	TRBJ2-1	CASRGGSSYNEQFF
TRBV20-1	TRBJ1-5	CSAGDREGQPQHF
TRBV14	TRBJ1-6	CASSQVGFPLHF
TRBV20-1	TRBJ2-3	CSATPSEVGVDTQYF
TRBV6-2/TRBV6-3	TRBJ1-1	CASSPPRSTEAFF
TRBV30	TRBJ2-7	CAWSVRTGGPAYEQYF
TRBV5-1	TRBJ1-1	CASSLTQADLNTEAFF
TRBV7-9	TRBJ2-3	CASSLVVGQGRPDTQYF
TRBV29-1	TRBJ2-3	CSVLTISTDTQYF
TRBV5-1	TRBJ1-3	CASSLGQNSGNTIYF
TRBV19	TRBJ1-5	CASSPTPGGPSNQPQHF
TRBV7-9	TRBJ2-2	CASIRGGREDTGELFF
TRBV4-1	TRBJ2-1	CASSLGRGLSPQEQFF
TRBV11-3	TRBJ2-1	CASSSSPGGREQFF
TRBV5-8	TRBJ2-4	CASSFLRGLAKNIQYF
TRBV7-3	TRBJ1-1	CASTGFRNTEAFF
TRBV3-1	TRBJ2-2	CASRRGQTSTGELFF
TRBV12-3/TRBV12-4	TRBJ2-1	CASSLEGGGTRANEQFF
TRBV5-1	TRBJ1-1	CASRSGQGNTEAFF
TRBV20-1	TRBJ1-1	CSAPGGTEAFF
TRBV28	TRBJ2-7	CASSSPVRLAGNSYEQYF
TRBV28	TRBJ2-2	CASLNGASGTGELFF
TRBV9	TRBJ1-1	CASSLGGTMNTEAFF
TRBV7-9	TRBJ2-7	CASTSRTTQPYEQYF
TRBV27	TRBJ2-1	CASSSRLAGAYNEQFF
TRBV28	TRBJ1-5	CASSLQYSNLPQHF
TRBV20-1	TRBJ1-1	CSAKLTGMSTEAFF
TRBV20-1	TRBJ2-6	CSAGALGSGGANVLTF
TRBV6-1	TRBJ1-1	CASRTNERTEAFF
TRBV7-9	TRBJ2-1	CASSSRGPDEQFF
TRBV4-1	TRBJ2-3	CASSQDSSTDTQYF
TRBV6-5	TRBJ2-3	CASSLDWEVNTQYF
TRBV6-6	TRBJ2-2	CASSQNRGTGELFF
TRBV9	TRBJ2-5	CASSVGGRNKETQYF
TRBV20-1	TRBJ2-7	CSAPDRGRNEQYF
TRBV7-2	TRBJ1-2	CASSLEWQSPYGYTF
TRBV6-6	TRBJ2-3	CASSYSPKGGTDTQYF
TRBV20-1	TRBJ2-1	CSASPIAGGNNEQFF
TRBV9	TRBJ1-1	CASSVVVNTEAFF